This T cell receptor (beta chain) was documented in a study of blood T cell repertoires in COVID-19. Sequencing was performed with immunoSEQ multiplex PCR; in TCRdb, only in-frame clones are kept and a portion is missing. The table lists some 110,000 clones, 80% to 85% of them singletons. CDR3 length: 14 amino acids. Losses at the gene ends were 3 bases for V and 9 bases for J; bases not matched to a gene: 8. Germline V CDR1 and CDR2: KGHSH, LQKENI. The rearrangement uses TRBV18 and TRBJ2-3; 8 positions match TRBD1. Sequenced sample: peripheral blood. The sequence came from an older woman with acute or convalescent COVID-19. CDR3 nucleotide sequence: TGTGCCAGCTCACCCGGGACAGGCGAGCGAACGCAGTATTTT. It specifies CASSPGTGERTQYF. The entire variable domain, with the rest obtained from reference TRBV18 and TRBJ2-3, is as follows: NAGVMQNPRHLVRRRGQEARLRCSPMKGHSHVYWYRQLPEEGLKFMVYLQKENIIDESGMPKERFSAEFPKEGPSILRIQQVVRGDSAAYFCASSPGTGERTQYFGPGTRLTVL.